The rows below give T cell receptor beta chains drawn from one sample of a study of human T cells and chemical hapten exposure. TCRdb analysed the RACE reads with MiXCR anew, one entry per CDR3 protein. The sample lists some 77,000 distinct CDR3 sequences, about a tenth occurring once. Specimen: whole blood, collected in connection with sensitization to the hapten diphenylcyclopropenone (DPC). The receptors were sampled from a woman aged 45-59 years with alopecia areata. Some clones in this sample may be carry-over from other donors' samples. CDR3s include the opening cysteine and the closing phenylalanine or tryptophan. The order of the fields is CDR3 length, J gene, V gene, clone size, D gene, CDR3 DNA, CDR3 protein. The D gene is left open where the match is weak. Clone size is not always given. Where it is, it says once, few, many or a class for expanded clones.

len: 16; j_gene: TRBJ1-6; v_gene: TRBV6-5; abundance: -; d_gene: -; CDR3nt: TGTGCCAGCAGTTACCTCCGGTTCAGCCAAAATTCATCCCTCCACTTT; CDR3aa: CASSYLRFSQNSSLHF
len: 13; j_gene: TRBJ2-3; v_gene: TRBV18; abundance: many; d_gene: -; CDR3nt: TGTGCCAGCTCACGGGTTAGCACAGATACGCAGTATTTT; CDR3aa: CASSRVSTDTQYF
len: 13; j_gene: TRBJ2-3; v_gene: TRBV29-1; abundance: few; d_gene: TRBD1; CDR3nt: TGCAGCGTGGGACAGCCTCCTTTTTATACGCAGTATTTT; CDR3aa: CSVGQPPFYTQYF
len: 14; j_gene: TRBJ1-5; v_gene: TRBV18; abundance: few; d_gene: -; CDR3nt: TGTGCCAGCTCACCCGACGGCATCAATCAGCCCCAGCATTTT; CDR3aa: CASSPDGINQPQHF
len: 14; j_gene: TRBJ2-7; v_gene: TRBV9; abundance: few; d_gene: -; CDR3nt: TGTGCCAGCAGCGTAGAAGGGAACCCCTACGAGCAGTACTTC; CDR3aa: CASSVEGNPYEQYF
len: 14; j_gene: TRBJ1-1; v_gene: TRBV18; abundance: many; d_gene: -; CDR3nt: TGTGCCAGCTCACCACGGGTAAGGAACGCTGAAGCTTTCTTT; CDR3aa: CASSPRVRNAEAFF
len: 14; j_gene: TRBJ2-7; v_gene: TRBV29-1; abundance: -; d_gene: -; CDR3nt: TGCAGCGTTACCGCAGGGGGGCGATTCTACGAGCAGTACTTC; CDR3aa: CSVTAGGRFYEQYF
len: 14; j_gene: TRBJ2-6; v_gene: TRBV18; abundance: many; d_gene: -; CDR3nt: TGTGCCAGTACAGGGATCTCTGGGGCCAACGTCCTGACTTTC; CDR3aa: CASTGISGANVLTF
len: 13; j_gene: TRBJ2-3; v_gene: TRBV6-4; abundance: medium-sized; d_gene: -; CDR3nt: TGTGCCAGCAGCCCCCGGGCGATCGATACGCAGTATTTT; CDR3aa: CASSPRAIDTQYF
len: 16; j_gene: TRBJ2-2; v_gene: TRBV4-1; abundance: -; d_gene: -; CDR3nt: TGCGCCAGCAGCCAAGGTCTATTCTCTACGGTCGGGGAGCTGTTTTTT; CDR3aa: CASSQGLFSTVGELFF
len: 16; j_gene: TRBJ2-7; v_gene: TRBV7-2; abundance: few; d_gene: -; CDR3nt: TGTGCCAGCAGCTTAGTGGCAACGGGACCACCCTACGAGCAGTACTTC; CDR3aa: CASSLVATGPPYEQYF
len: 15; j_gene: TRBJ1-6; v_gene: TRBV3-1; abundance: -; d_gene: TRBD1; CDR3nt: TGTGCCAGCAGCCCGGACAGGGGGGCGAATTCACCCCTCCACTTT; CDR3aa: CASSPDRGANSPLHF
len: 16; j_gene: TRBJ2-2; v_gene: TRBV7-2; abundance: -; d_gene: TRBD2; CDR3nt: TGTGCCAGCAGCCCGCGGGAGGGCTTGAACACCGGGGAGCTGTTTTTT; CDR3aa: CASSPREGLNTGELFF
len: 13; j_gene: TRBJ1-2; v_gene: TRBV6-2/TRBV6-3; abundance: -; d_gene: -; CDR3nt: TGTGCCAGCAGTTACACGACTAACTATGGCTACACCTTC; CDR3aa: CASSYTTNYGYTF
len: 13; j_gene: TRBJ2-3; v_gene: TRBV7-3; abundance: -; d_gene: -; CDR3nt: TGTGCCAGCAGCTTTTACAGCACAGATACGCAGTATTTT; CDR3aa: CASSFYSTDTQYF
len: 19; j_gene: TRBJ2-7; v_gene: TRBV6-5; abundance: many; d_gene: TRBD2; CDR3nt: TGTGCCAGCAGTTATTCGACTAGCGGGAGAGGCGTAGTCTCCTACGAGCAGTACTTC; CDR3aa: CASSYSTSGRGVVSYEQYF
len: 13; j_gene: TRBJ2-4; v_gene: TRBV7-9; abundance: -; d_gene: TRBD2; CDR3nt: TGTGCCAGCAGCCGGACTAGCGGAGACATTCAGTACTTC; CDR3aa: CASSRTSGDIQYF
len: 15; j_gene: TRBJ1-5; v_gene: TRBV20-1; abundance: -; d_gene: -; CDR3nt: TGCAGTGCTAGAGATGGGACAAGTAGCAATCAGCCCCAGCATTTT; CDR3aa: CSARDGTSSNQPQHF